Listed below are T cell receptor beta chains from one sample, sequenced in a study of CD8+ T cells in alopecia areata. Data came from immunoSEQ multiplex PCR; TCRdb stores just in-frame clones and leaves some out. Among some 150,000 clones listed, around 87% were seen once. The specimen comprised CD8+ T cells sorted from blood, sampled at week 4, from a patient treated with tofacitinib. All receptors derive from a human donor with alopecia areata. Both conserved end residues are part of each CDR3. The D gene is left open where the match is weak. Rows may omit the clone size; those that give it use once, few, many or a size class.

j_call,v_call,clone_size,d_call,cdr3_nt,cdr3_aa
TRBJ2-6,TRBV25-1,.,.,TGTGCCAGCAGCGCCCCTGGGGCCAACGTCCTGACTTTC,CASSAPGANVLTF
TRBJ2-2,TRBV19,once,TRBD2,TGTGCCAGTAGTATTGATAGCGGGGGATTTCGGGGCACCGGGGAGCTGTTTTTT,CASSIDSGGFRGTGELFF
TRBJ2-1,TRBV11-2,.,TRBD2,TGTGCCAGCAGCTTTCGTCGGGGGGGGTACAATGAGCAGTTCTTC,CASSFRRGGYNEQFF
TRBJ2-7,TRBV7-9,.,.,TGTGCCAGCAGCTTGGCGCCCTACGAGCAGTACTTC,CASSLAPYEQYF
TRBJ2-5,TRBV29-1,.,.,TGCAGCGTTGAGAAATCGGACCCCCCCTTTGAGACCCAGTACTTC,CSVEKSDPPFETQYF
TRBJ2-3,TRBV4-1,.,TRBD2,TGCGCCAGCAGCCTGACTAGCAGGAGTACAGATACGCAGTATTTT,CASSLTSRSTDTQYF
TRBJ1-5,TRBV13,.,.,TGTGCCAGCAGCTTAGAGGGTAGCAATCAGCCCCAGCATTTT,CASSLEGSNQPQHF
TRBJ2-1,TRBV15,.,.,TGTGCCACCAGCAGAGAGGGGCTAGCCGATGAGCAGTTCTTC,CATSREGLADEQFF
TRBJ2-1,TRBV29-1,.,TRBD2,TGCAGCGGGGGACTAGCGGGGCCCGAGCAGTTCTTC,CSGGLAGPEQFF
TRBJ1-5,TRBV5-5,.,.,TGTGCCAGCAGCACGGGGGACGGGTATCAGCCCCAGCATTTT,CASSTGDGYQPQHF
TRBJ2-1,TRBV30,.,.,TGTGCCTGGAGTCTGGGGCCCCCCATCTCCTACAATGAGCAGTTCTTC,CAWSLGPPISYNEQFF
TRBJ2-5,TRBV4-1,.,TRBD1,TGCGCCAGCAGCCACGTAGAGGGACAGATGAAGACCCAGTACTTC,CASSHVEGQMKTQYF
TRBJ1-5,TRBV27,.,TRBD1,TGTGCCAGCAGTCCCATTGCCTCGACAGGGGCTTCGCATCAGCCCCAGCATTTT,CASSPIASTGASHQPQHF
TRBJ2-5,TRBV19,.,.,TGTGCCAGTAGCACATACACCGCGGACGGCCAAGAGACCCAGTACTTC,CASSTYTADGQETQYF
TRBJ2-1,TRBV6-4,.,TRBD2,TGTGCCAGCAGTGAATATAGCGGGAGGGCCGATGAGCAGTTCTTC,CASSEYSGRADEQFF